This record covers a single T cell receptor beta chain. This sample stems from a study of radiation and T cells in renal cell carcinoma. This CDR3 spans 16 amino acids. V was trimmed by 6 bases and J by 1 base, leaving 19 bases between them. Germline loops: CDR1 LGHNT, CDR2 FRNRAP. This table comes from immunoSEQ multiplex PCR, and its TCRdb copy is limited to in-frame clones, with some not included. The repertoire includes about 130,000 clones, about 88% of them detected once, and around 12% sits in the top ten. Time point of the sample: baseline pretreatment blood. Treatment specified: 15 Gy SBRT to primary tumor, nephrectomy 4 weeks later.

The gene calls are TRBV12-5 and TRBJ2-7; D could derive from TRBD1 or TRBD2 (6 bases each). This sequence was found in a woman aged 50 to 60 with renal cell carcinoma. Sample: blood, taken from a patient whose treatment included radiotherapy and nephrectomy. The chain's CDR3 is CASGSPSGGLSYEQYF. The CDR3 bases are TGTGCTAGTGGCTCCCCCAGTGGGGGGCTTTCCTACGAGCAGTACTTC.